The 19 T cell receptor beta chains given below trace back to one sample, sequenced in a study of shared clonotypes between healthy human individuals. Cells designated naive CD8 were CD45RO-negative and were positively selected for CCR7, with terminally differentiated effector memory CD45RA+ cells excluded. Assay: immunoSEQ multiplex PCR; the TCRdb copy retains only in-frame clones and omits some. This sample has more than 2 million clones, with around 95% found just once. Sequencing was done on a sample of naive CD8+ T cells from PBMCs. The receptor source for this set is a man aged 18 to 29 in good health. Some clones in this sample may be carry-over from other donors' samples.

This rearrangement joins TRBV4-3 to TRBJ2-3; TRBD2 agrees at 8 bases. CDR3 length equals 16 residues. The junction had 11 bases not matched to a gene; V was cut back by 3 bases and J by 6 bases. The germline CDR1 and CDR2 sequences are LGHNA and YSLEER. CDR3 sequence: CASSQATSGPRDTQYF. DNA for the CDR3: TGCGCCAGCAGCCAGGCAACTAGCGGACCTAGGGATACGCAGTATTTT.

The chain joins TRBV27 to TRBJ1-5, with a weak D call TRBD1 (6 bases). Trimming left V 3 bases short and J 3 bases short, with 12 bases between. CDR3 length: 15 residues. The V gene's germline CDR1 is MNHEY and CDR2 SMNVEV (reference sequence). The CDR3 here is CASSLGAGINQPQHF. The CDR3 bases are TGTGCCAGCAGTTTGGGGGCAGGGATCAATCAGCCCCAGCATTTT.

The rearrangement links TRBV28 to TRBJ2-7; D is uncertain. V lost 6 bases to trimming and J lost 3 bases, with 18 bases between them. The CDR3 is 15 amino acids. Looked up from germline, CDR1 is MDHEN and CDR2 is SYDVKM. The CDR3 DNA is TGTGCCAGCAGCCGTAGCCCACGGTACAACTACGAGCAGTACTTC. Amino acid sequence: CASSRSPRYNYEQYF.

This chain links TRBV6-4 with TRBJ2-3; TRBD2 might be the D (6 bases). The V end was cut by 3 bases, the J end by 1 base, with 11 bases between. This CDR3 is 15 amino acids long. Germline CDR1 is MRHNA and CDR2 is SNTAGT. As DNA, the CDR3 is TGTGCCAGCAGTGAGACCATAGCGGGCACAGATACGCAGTATTTT. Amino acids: CASSETIAGTDTQYF.

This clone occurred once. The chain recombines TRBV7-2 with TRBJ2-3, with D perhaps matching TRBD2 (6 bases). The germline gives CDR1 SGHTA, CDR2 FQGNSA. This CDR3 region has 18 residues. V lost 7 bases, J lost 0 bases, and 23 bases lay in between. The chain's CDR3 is CASNSIGTVAVSTDTQYF. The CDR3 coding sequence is TGTGCCAGCAACTCCATAGGAACGGTAGCGGTTAGCACAGATACGCAGTATTTT.

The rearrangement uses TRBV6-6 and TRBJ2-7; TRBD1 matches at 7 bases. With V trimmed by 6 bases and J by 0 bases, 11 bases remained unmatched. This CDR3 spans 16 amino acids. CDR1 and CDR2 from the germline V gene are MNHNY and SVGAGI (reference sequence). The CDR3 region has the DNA TGTGCCAGCAGCCCAAAGACGACAGGGTCCTCCTACGAGCAGTACTTC. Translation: CASSPKTTGSSYEQYF.

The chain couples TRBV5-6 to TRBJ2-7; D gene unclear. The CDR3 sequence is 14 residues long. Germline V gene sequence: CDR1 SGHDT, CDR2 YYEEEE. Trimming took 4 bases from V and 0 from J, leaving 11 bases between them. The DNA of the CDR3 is TGTGCCAGCAGCCTCCGTTTTAGCTCCTACGAGCAGTACTTC. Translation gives CASSLRFSSYEQYF. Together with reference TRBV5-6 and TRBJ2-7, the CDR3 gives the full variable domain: DAGVTQSPTHLIKTRGQQVTLRCSPKSGHDTVSWYQQALGQGPQFIFQYYEEEERQRGNFPDRFSGHQFPNYSSELNVNALLLGDSALYLCASSLRFSSYEQYFGPGTRLTVT.

CDR3: CASSLSRDREYF. CDR3 coding DNA: TGTGCCAGCAGCTTATCGCGTGACCGGGAGTACTTC. J is TRBJ2-5 and V is TRBV7-3; D unresolved. CDR3 length equals 12 residues. Germline loops: CDR1 SGHTA, CDR2 FQGTGA. V lost 2 bases to trimming and J lost 12 bases, with 13 bases between them.

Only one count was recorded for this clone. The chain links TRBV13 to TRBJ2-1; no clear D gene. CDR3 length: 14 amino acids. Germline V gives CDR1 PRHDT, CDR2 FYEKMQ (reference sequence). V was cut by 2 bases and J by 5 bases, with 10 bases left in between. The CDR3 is CASSLRRDNNEQFF. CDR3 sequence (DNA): TGTGCCAGCAGCTTACGGCGCGACAACAATGAGCAGTTCTTC.

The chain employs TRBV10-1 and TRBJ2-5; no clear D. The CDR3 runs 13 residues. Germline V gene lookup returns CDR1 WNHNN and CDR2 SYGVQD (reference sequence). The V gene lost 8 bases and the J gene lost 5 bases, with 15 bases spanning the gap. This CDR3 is CASQTGVGETQYF. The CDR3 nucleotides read TGCGCCAGCCAAACGGGCGTCGGGGAGACCCAGTACTTC.

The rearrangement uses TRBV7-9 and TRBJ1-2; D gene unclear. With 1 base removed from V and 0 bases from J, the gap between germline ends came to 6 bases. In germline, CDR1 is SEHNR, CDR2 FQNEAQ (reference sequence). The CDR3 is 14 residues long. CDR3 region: CASSLVTSNYGYTF. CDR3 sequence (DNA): TGTGCCAGCAGCTTAGTAACCTCTAACTATGGCTACACCTTC.

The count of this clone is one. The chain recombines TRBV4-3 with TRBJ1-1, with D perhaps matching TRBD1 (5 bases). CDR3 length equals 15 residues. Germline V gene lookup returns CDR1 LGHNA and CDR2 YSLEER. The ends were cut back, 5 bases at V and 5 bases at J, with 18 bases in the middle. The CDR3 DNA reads TGCGCCAGCAGCGTGTCGGCCAGGGCGAGTACTGAAGCTTTCTTT. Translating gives CASSVSARASTEAFF.

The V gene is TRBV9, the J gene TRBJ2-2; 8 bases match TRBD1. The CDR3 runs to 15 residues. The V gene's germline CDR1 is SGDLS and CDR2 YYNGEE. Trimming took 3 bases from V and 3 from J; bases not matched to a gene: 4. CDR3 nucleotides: TGTGCCAGCAGCGCAGGGGGCGCGGACACCGGGGAGCTGTTTTTT. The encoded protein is CASSAGGADTGELFF.

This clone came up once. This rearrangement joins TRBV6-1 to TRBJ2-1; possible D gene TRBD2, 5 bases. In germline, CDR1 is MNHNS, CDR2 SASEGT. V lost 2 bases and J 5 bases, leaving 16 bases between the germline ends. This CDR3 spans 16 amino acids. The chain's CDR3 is CASSELDYSKDNEQFF. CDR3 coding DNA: TGTGCCAGCAGTGAACTAGACTATTCGAAAGACAATGAGCAGTTCTTC.

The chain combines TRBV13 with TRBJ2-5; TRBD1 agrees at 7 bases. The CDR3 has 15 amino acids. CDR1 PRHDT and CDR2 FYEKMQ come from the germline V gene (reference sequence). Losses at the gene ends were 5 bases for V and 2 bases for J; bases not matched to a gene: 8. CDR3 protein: CASSTSGQAQETQYF. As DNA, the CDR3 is TGTGCCAGCAGCACGAGCGGACAGGCTCAAGAGACCCAGTACTTC.

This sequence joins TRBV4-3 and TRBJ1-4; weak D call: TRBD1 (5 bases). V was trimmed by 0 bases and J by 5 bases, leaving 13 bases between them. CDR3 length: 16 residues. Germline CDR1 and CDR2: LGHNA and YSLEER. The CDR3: CASSQDGTVQNEKLFF. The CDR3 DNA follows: TGCGCCAGCAGCCAAGATGGGACGGTACAAAATGAAAAACTGTTTTTT.

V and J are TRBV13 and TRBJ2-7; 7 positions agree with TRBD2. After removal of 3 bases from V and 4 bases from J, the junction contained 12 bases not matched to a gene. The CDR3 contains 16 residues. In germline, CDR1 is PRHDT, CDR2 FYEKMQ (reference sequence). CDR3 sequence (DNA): TGTGCCAGCAGCTTTTATGGCGGGAGAGTAGCGTACGAGCAGTACTTC. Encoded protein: CASSFYGGRVAYEQYF.

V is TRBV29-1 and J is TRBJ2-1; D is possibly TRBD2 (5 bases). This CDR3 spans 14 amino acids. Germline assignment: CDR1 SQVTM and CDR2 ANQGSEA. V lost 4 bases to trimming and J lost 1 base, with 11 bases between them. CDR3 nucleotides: TGCAGCGTTGTTTTTTCGGGGTCCTACAATGAGCAGTTCTTC. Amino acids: CSVVFSGSYNEQFF.

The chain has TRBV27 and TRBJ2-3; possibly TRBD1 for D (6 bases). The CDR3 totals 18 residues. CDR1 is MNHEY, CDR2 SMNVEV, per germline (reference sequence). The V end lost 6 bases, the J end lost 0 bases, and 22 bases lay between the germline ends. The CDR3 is CASRTDRFASSSTDTQYF. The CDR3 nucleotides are TGTGCCAGCAGAACCGACAGGTTCGCCTCCTCTAGCACAGATACGCAGTATTTT.